A single sample gave rise to the 21 T cell receptor beta chains below, sequenced in a study of siplizumab effects on memory and regulatory T cells. Using immunoSEQ multiplex PCR, the repertoire was profiled, and TCRdb retains in-frame clones only, with some absent. The sample records some 96,000 clones, about 95% being singletons. The sample taken for sequencing was non-Treg CD4+ T cells sorted from blood. The source of these receptors is a human donor in good health.

The V call is TRBV27, the J call TRBJ2-6; TRBD2 matches at 12 bases. The germline CDR1 and CDR2 sequences are MNHEY and SMNVEV (reference sequence). The V and J ends lost 5 bases and 1 base, in that order; junction bases with no gene match: 6. The CDR3 loop spans 18 amino acids. The CDR3 nucleotides are TGTGCCAGCAGTCCTTGGACTAGCGGGATTTCTGGGGCCAACGTCCTGACTTTC. This sequence encodes CASSPWTSGISGANVLTF.

The gene calls are TRBV6-1 and TRBJ1-1; D gene unclear. The V end lost 3 bases, the J end lost 4 bases, and 12 bases lay between the germline ends. Germline CDR1 reads MNHNS; CDR2 reads SASEGT. The CDR3 runs 14 residues. CDR3 sequence: CASSDAYRATEAFF. The DNA for the CDR3 is TGTGCCAGCAGTGACGCCTACCGGGCCACTGAAGCTTTCTTT.

V gene TRBV28 combines with J gene TRBJ2-7, with TRBD2 matching 11 bases. V was pared by 7 bases and J by 9 bases, with 11 bases of the junction left unmatched. The CDR3 is made up of 14 amino acids. CDR1 is MDHEN, CDR2 SYDVKM, per germline. The CDR3 reads CASNSQTSGNLQYF. The CDR3 DNA reads as TGTGCCAGCAATTCACAGACTAGCGGGAATTTGCAGTACTTC.

J is TRBJ2-2 and V is TRBV19; maybe TRBD1 (6 bases). Between the trimmed V and J ends, which lost 6 bases and 1 base, there was a span of 18 bases. From germline, CDR1 is LNHDA and CDR2 SQIVND (reference sequence). The CDR3 runs 17 residues. CDR3 region: CASRTQGQILNTGELFF. As DNA, the CDR3 is TGTGCCAGTAGAACCCAGGGACAAATCCTGAACACCGGGGAGCTGTTTTTT.

The V call is TRBV18, the J call TRBJ1-3, with D tentatively TRBD1 (5 bases). Germline V CDR1 and CDR2: KGHSH, LQKENI. CDR3 size: 18 residues. Deletions cut 6 bases from V and 7 bases from J, with 28 bases between. The CDR3 loop reads CASSNTQRRDRVVNTIYF. The DNA for the CDR3 is TGTGCCAGCTCCAACACTCAACGGAGGGACCGAGTGGTGAACACCATATATTTT.

This chain joins TRBV18 and TRBJ1-3; 7 bases are a match to TRBD1. The CDR3 extends over 15 amino acids. CDR1 and CDR2 from the germline V gene are KGHSH and LQKENI. V gave up 4 bases and J gave up 5 bases; unmatched junction bases: 8. The CDR3 protein is CASSLQQGIRNTIYF. In nucleotides, the CDR3 is TGTGCCAGCTCACTACAACAGGGGATCAGAAACACCATATATTTT. Variable domain in full (rest from reference TRBV18 and TRBJ1-3): NAGVMQNPRHLVRRRGQEARLRCSPMKGHSHVYWYRQLPEEGLKFMVYLQKENIIDESGMPKERFSAEFPKEGPSILRIQQVVRGDSAAYFCASSLQQGIRNTIYFGEGSWLTVV.

The chain joins TRBV28 to TRBJ2-3, with D tentatively TRBD1 (6 bases). This CDR3 comprises 15 residues. The V end was cut by 6 bases, the J end by 7 bases, with 20 bases between. In germline, CDR1 is MDHEN, CDR2 SYDVKM. CDR3 DNA sequence: TGTGCCAGCAGCCTGGGGAACAGGGTAGGGAATACGCAGTATTTT. It codes for CASSLGNRVGNTQYF.

The chain has TRBV7-9 and TRBJ2-2, with 10 bases fitting TRBD1. V lost 5 bases to trimming and J lost 4 bases; unmatched junction nucleotides: 10. CDR1 and CDR2 from the germline V gene are SEHNR and FQNEAQ (reference sequence). The CDR3 is 17 amino acids. The CDR3 protein is CASSQPPGQGSTGELFF. CDR3 DNA: TGTGCCAGCAGCCAACCTCCGGGACAGGGGTCCACCGGGGAGCTGTTTTTT. The full variable domain, completed using reference TRBV7-9 and TRBJ2-2, is DTGVSQNPRHKITKRGQNVTFRCDPISEHNRLYWYRQTLGQGPEFLTYFQNEAQLEKSRLLSDRFSAERPKGSFSTLEIQRTEQGDSAMYLCASSQPPGQGSTGELFFGEGSRLTVL.

The chain couples TRBV5-8 to TRBJ2-3; D is uncertain. Germline V gives CDR1 SGHTS, CDR2 YDEGEE. Trimming left V 0 bases short and J 4 bases short, with 9 bases between. This CDR3 comprises 14 residues. The CDR3 sequence: CASSLGPGSDTQYF. CDR3 nucleotide sequence: TGTGCCAGCAGCTTGGGGCCCGGCTCAGATACGCAGTATTTT.

The V gene is TRBV2, the J gene TRBJ2-1; D unresolved. Germline V gene lookup returns CDR1 SNHLY and CDR2 FYNNEI. The length of the CDR3 is 13 residues. V shed 9 bases and J shed 9 bases, with 18 bases lying between them. Written as DNA, the CDR3 is TGTGCCAGTGAGAGAGAGCAGGTTCGTGAGCAGTTCTTC. This codes for CASEREQVREQFF.

V is TRBV5-1 and J is TRBJ2-1, with 7 bases matching TRBD2. This CDR3 has 15 amino acids. V shed 2 bases, J shed 7 bases, and the junction held 9 bases outside the gene matches. Looked up from germline, CDR1 is SGHRS and CDR2 is YFSETQ. DNA for the CDR3: TGCGCCAGCAGCTTCGGCGGCGGGAGAGGTAATGAGCAGTTCTTC. As protein: CASSFGGGRGNEQFF.

The V call is TRBV7-9, the J call TRBJ2-2; 7 bases line up with TRBD2. The CDR3 spans 14 residues. The ends lost 6 bases at V and 4 bases at J; junction bases unmatched: 5. Germline-derived CDR1 and CDR2 are SEHNR and FQNEAQ (reference sequence). CDR3 in DNA: TGTGCCAGCAGGGCGGGGGTGGCCACCGGGGAGCTGTTTTTT. It specifies CASRAGVATGELFF.

Only one count was recorded for this clone. The V gene is TRBV4-1, the J gene TRBJ2-1; tentatively, D is TRBD1 (6 bases). The V and J ends lost 5 bases and 3 bases respectively, with 23 bases between them. The CDR3 spans 18 residues. Per the germline V gene, CDR1 is MGHRA and CDR2 is YSYEKL. The CDR3 DNA sequence: TGCGCCAGCAGCTCCCTATTCTTAAGACAGGACAACTACAATGAGCAGTTCTTC. Its protein product is CASSSLFLRQDNYNEQFF.

This chain connects TRBV6-5 to TRBJ2-5, with D uncertain. V lost 4 bases to trimming and J lost 5 bases, with 8 bases between them. The length of the CDR3 is 12 residues. Per the germline V gene, CDR1 is MNHEY and CDR2 is SVGAGI. The CDR3 DNA is TGTGCCAGCAGTTCCGGTAGGGAGACCCAGTACTTC. Translation: CASSSGRETQYF.

The genes are TRBV5-5 and TRBJ2-6, with D perhaps TRBD1 (5 bases). Trimming shortened V by 1 base and J by 0 bases, and 14 bases separated the two germline ends. Germline CDR1 reads SGHKS; CDR2 reads YYEKEE (reference sequence). The CDR3 extends over 18 amino acids. The CDR3, as DNA: TGTGCCAGCAGCTTGAGAAGGGGAACCCACTCTGGGGCCAACGTCCTGACTTTC. Protein: CASSLRRGTHSGANVLTF.

V usage is TRBV7-5 and J usage is TRBJ1-2. TRBV7-5 is reported as a pseudogene. The CDR3 is made up of 16 amino acids. Here the CDR3 reads CARSPENLGLPNGYTF. The CDR3 DNA reads TGTGCCAGAAGTCCGGAAAACTTAGGGCTACCTAATGGCTACACCTTC.

The chain couples TRBV27 to TRBJ2-1; D remains ambiguous. Germline V gives CDR1 MNHEY, CDR2 SMNVEV (reference sequence). V lost 5 bases to trimming and J lost 0 bases, with 14 bases between them. The CDR3 spans 16 residues. The CDR3 is CASSVFADTSYNEQFF. The CDR3 DNA reads TGTGCCAGCAGTGTCTTTGCGGATACCTCCTACAATGAGCAGTTCTTC.

CDR3 region: CATSRDGTSMDEQFF. DNA for the CDR3: TGTGCCACCAGCAGAGATGGGACTAGTATGGATGAGCAGTTCTTC. The rearrangement uses TRBV15 and TRBJ2-1, with 8 positions matching TRBD2. Per the germline V gene, CDR1 is LNHNV and CDR2 is YYDKDF (reference sequence). The CDR3 spans 15 residues. V trimming: 0 bases; J trimming: 8 bases; junction bases outside the gene matches: 6.

The chain employs TRBV7-2 and TRBJ2-7; D is tentatively TRBD1 or TRBD2 (6 bases each). This CDR3 is 13 amino acids long. V lost 6 bases, J lost 4 bases, and 13 bases lay in between. Germline CDR1 reads SGHTA; CDR2 reads FQGNSA. This CDR3 reads CASSRRGSYEQYF. The CDR3 bases are TGTGCCAGCAGTAGGAGGGGGTCGTACGAGCAGTACTTC.

The chain has TRBV18 and TRBJ1-3; unclear D gene. CDR3 length: 15 amino acids. V lost 2 bases, J lost 0 bases, and 8 bases lay in between. Germline assignment: CDR1 KGHSH and CDR2 LQKENI. The CDR3 reads CASSPLSDSGNTIYF. The DNA of the CDR3 is TGTGCCAGCTCACCATTGTCAGACTCTGGAAACACCATATATTTT.

This chain uses TRBV9 with TRBJ2-7; TRBD2 matches at 8 bases. The V segment lost 2 bases and the J segment 2 bases; nucleotides outside the gene matches: 6. The CDR3 has 15 residues. Germline CDR1 is SGDLS and CDR2 is YYNGEE. For the CDR3, the DNA is TGTGCCAGCAGCGTGTTAGCGGGGCCGGCCTACGAGCAGTACTTC. Amino acid sequence: CASSVLAGPAYEQYF.